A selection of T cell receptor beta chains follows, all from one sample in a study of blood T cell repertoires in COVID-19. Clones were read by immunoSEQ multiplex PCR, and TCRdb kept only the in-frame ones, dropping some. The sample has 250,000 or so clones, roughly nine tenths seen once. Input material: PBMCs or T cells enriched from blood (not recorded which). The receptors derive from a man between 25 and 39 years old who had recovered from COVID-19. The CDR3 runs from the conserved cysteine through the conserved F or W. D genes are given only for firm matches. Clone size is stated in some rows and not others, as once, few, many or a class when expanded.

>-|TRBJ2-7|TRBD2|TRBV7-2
CASSALSSGPSSYEQYF
TGTGCCAGCAGCGCCCTTTCTAGCGGGCCCAGCTCCTACGAGCAGTACTTC
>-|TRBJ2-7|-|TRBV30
CAWSLAYEQYF
TGTGCCTGGAGTCTAGCCTACGAGCAGTACTTC
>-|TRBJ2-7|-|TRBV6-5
CASSYGGYTSYEQYF
TGTGCCAGCAGTTATGGGGGGTACACCTCCTACGAGCAGTACTTC
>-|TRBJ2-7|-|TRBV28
CASSLAGHAYEQYF
TGTGCCAGCAGTTTGGCGGGGCACGCCTACGAGCAGTACTTC
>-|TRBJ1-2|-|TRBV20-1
CSARSVRGYTF
TGCAGTGCTAGATCAGTGCGGGGCTACACCTTC
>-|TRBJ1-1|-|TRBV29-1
CSVILRGGGTGNTEAFF
TGCAGCGTTATCTTAAGGGGTGGCGGGACGGGGAACACTGAAGCTTTCTTT
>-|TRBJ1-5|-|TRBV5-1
CASSLVPTENSNQPQHF
TGCGCCAGCAGCTTGGTCCCGACAGAAAATAGCAATCAGCCCCAGCATTTT
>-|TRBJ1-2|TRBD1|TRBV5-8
CASSRTGGRSSYGYTF
TGTGCCAGCAGCAGGACAGGGGGTAGGTCGAGCTATGGCTACACCTTC
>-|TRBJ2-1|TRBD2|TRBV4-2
CASSQVLLADIYNEQFF
TGTGCCAGCAGCCAAGTTCTACTAGCGGATATTTACAATGAGCAGTTCTTC
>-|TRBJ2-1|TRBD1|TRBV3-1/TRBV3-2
CASSHGHRGEHEQFF
TGTGCCAGCAGCCACGGGCACAGGGGGGAACATGAGCAGTTCTTC
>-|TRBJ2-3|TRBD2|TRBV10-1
CASGRTSGSGDTQYF
TGCGCCAGCGGAAGGACTAGCGGGAGCGGGGATACGCAGTATTTT
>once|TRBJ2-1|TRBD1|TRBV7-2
CASSPRDRGSYNEQFF
TGTGCCAGCAGCCCGCGGGACAGGGGATCCTACAATGAGCAGTTCTTC
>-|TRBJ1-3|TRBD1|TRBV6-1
CASSEALVGTGGNTIYF
TGTGCCAGCAGTGAAGCGCTTGTAGGGACAGGGGGAAACACCATATATTTT
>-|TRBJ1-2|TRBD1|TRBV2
CARSSGQERWSGYTF
TGTGCCAGATCTTCGGGACAGGAAAGATGGTCTGGCTACACCTTC
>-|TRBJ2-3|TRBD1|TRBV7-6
CASSLRVSPGQGGDTQYF
TGTGCCAGCAGCTTAAGAGTCTCTCCGGGACAGGGGGGAGATACGCAGTATTTT
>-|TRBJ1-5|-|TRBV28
CASSSSWDISNQPQHF
TGTGCCAGCAGTTCTAGTTGGGACATCTCCAATCAGCCCCAGCATTTT
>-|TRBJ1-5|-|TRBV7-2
CASNGGGGQPQHF
TGTGCCAGCAACGGAGGGGGGGGTCAGCCCCAGCATTTT
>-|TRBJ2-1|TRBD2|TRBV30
CAWSRRMGLAGGRGNEQFF
TGTGCCTGGAGCCGTAGGATGGGACTAGCGGGAGGACGCGGCAATGAGCAGTTCTTC
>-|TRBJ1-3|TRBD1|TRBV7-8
CASSLTGGFHRSGNTIYF
TGTGCCAGCAGCCTGACAGGGGGCTTCCACCGCTCTGGAAACACCATATATTTT
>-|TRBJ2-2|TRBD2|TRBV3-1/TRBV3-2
CASSQGLAGGLGELFF
TGTGCCAGCAGCCAAGGACTAGCGGGGGGTCTCGGGGAGCTGTTTTTT
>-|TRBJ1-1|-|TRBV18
CASSGGEDTEAFF
TGTGCCAGCTCAGGGGGCGAGGACACTGAAGCTTTCTTT
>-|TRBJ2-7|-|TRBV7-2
CASSPGRSTYEQYF
TGTGCCAGCAGCCCTGGGCGTAGTACCTACGAGCAGTACTTC
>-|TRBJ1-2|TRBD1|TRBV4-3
CASSPRADRAPNYGYTF
TGCGCCAGCAGCCCCAGGGCGGACAGGGCTCCGAACTATGGCTACACCTTC
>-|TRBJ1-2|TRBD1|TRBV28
CASSSGTAHYGYTF
TGTGCCAGCAGCTCCGGGACAGCACACTATGGCTACACCTTC
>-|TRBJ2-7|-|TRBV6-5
CASSYRPGTWEQYF
TGTGCCAGCAGTTACCGACCCGGGACTTGGGAGCAGTACTTC
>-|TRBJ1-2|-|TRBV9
CASSVGWSNYGYTF
TGTGCCAGCAGCGTAGGATGGAGTAACTATGGCTACACCTTC
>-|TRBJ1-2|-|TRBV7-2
CASSLALGPIGYTF
TGTGCCAGCAGCTTAGCGCTAGGCCCCATTGGCTACACCTTC
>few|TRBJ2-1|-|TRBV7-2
CASSLVAARWGEQFF
TGTGCCAGCAGCTTAGTAGCGGCCCGCTGGGGTGAGCAGTTCTTC
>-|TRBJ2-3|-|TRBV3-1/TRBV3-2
CASSPRTDTQYF
TGTGCCAGCAGCCCCCGTACAGATACGCAGTATTTT
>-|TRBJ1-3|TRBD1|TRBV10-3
CAIRRLGTDPKNTIYF
TGTGCCATCAGGAGACTAGGGACAGACCCTAAAAACACCATATATTTT
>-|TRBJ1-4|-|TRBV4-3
CASSARLLNEKLFF
TGCGCCAGCAGCGCCCGACTGTTGAATGAAAAACTGTTTTTT
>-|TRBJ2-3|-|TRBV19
CASSRSFTDTQYF
TGTGCCAGTAGTAGGAGCTTTACAGATACGCAGTATTTT
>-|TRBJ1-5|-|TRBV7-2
CASSLGGGGFQPQHF
TGTGCCAGCAGCTTAGGCGGTGGTGGATTTCAGCCCCAGCATTTT
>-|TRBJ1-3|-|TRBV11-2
CASSSPAGGGGNTIYF
TGTGCCAGCAGCTCGCCCGCGGGGGGAGGTGGAAACACCATATATTTT
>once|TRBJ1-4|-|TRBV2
CASSVGVEKLFF
TGTGCCAGCAGTGTAGGGGTTGAAAAACTGTTTTTT
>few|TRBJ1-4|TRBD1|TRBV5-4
CASSLQGSSEKLFF
TGTGCCAGCAGCCTACAGGGGAGTAGTGAAAAACTGTTTTTT
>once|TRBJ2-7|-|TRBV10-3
CAISGRDRGGYEQYF
TGTGCCATCAGTGGACGAGACAGAGGGGGCTACGAGCAGTACTTC
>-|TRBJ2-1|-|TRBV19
CASSIPGKSLNEQFF
TGTGCCAGTAGTATTCCGGGGAAGAGCCTCAATGAGCAGTTCTTC
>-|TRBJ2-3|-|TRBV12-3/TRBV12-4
CASSFGGTDTQYF
TGTGCCAGCAGTTTTGGGGGGACAGATACGCAGTATTTT
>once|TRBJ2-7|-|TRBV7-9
CASSSPMGGSYEQYF
TGTGCCAGCAGCTCCCCCATGGGGGGATCCTACGAGCAGTACTTC
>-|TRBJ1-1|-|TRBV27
CASRQPRDNRVEAFF
TGTGCCAGCCGTCAACCCCGGGACAATAGGGTTGAAGCTTTCTTT
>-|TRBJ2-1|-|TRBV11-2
CASSLVLGSYNEQFF
TGTGCCAGCAGCTTAGTTCTAGGATCCTACAATGAGCAGTTCTTC
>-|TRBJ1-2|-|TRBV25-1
CASSESRGVGGGDYGYTF
TGTGCCAGCAGTGAATCGCGGGGGGTCGGGGGAGGCGACTATGGCTACACCTTC
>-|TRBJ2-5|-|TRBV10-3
CAISDRSETQYF
TGTGCCATCAGTGACAGGTCAGAGACCCAGTACTTC
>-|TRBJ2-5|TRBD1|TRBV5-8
CASRIPGTGKETQYF
TGTGCCAGCAGGATCCCCGGGACAGGGAAAGAGACCCAGTACTTC
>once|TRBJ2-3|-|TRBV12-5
CASLSGGTDTQYF
TGTGCTAGTCTGTCGGGGGGCACAGATACGCAGTATTTT
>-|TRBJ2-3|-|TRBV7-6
CASSSPFNRSTDTQYF
TGTGCCAGCAGCTCACCGTTTAACAGGAGCACAGATACGCAGTATTTT
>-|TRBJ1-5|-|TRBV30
CAWSVHVNQPQHF
TGTGCCTGGAGTGTACACGTAAATCAGCCCCAGCATTTT
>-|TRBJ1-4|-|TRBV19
CASSRGQRRPNEKLFF
TGTGCCAGTAGCCGCGGACAGAGACGGCCTAATGAAAAACTGTTTTTT